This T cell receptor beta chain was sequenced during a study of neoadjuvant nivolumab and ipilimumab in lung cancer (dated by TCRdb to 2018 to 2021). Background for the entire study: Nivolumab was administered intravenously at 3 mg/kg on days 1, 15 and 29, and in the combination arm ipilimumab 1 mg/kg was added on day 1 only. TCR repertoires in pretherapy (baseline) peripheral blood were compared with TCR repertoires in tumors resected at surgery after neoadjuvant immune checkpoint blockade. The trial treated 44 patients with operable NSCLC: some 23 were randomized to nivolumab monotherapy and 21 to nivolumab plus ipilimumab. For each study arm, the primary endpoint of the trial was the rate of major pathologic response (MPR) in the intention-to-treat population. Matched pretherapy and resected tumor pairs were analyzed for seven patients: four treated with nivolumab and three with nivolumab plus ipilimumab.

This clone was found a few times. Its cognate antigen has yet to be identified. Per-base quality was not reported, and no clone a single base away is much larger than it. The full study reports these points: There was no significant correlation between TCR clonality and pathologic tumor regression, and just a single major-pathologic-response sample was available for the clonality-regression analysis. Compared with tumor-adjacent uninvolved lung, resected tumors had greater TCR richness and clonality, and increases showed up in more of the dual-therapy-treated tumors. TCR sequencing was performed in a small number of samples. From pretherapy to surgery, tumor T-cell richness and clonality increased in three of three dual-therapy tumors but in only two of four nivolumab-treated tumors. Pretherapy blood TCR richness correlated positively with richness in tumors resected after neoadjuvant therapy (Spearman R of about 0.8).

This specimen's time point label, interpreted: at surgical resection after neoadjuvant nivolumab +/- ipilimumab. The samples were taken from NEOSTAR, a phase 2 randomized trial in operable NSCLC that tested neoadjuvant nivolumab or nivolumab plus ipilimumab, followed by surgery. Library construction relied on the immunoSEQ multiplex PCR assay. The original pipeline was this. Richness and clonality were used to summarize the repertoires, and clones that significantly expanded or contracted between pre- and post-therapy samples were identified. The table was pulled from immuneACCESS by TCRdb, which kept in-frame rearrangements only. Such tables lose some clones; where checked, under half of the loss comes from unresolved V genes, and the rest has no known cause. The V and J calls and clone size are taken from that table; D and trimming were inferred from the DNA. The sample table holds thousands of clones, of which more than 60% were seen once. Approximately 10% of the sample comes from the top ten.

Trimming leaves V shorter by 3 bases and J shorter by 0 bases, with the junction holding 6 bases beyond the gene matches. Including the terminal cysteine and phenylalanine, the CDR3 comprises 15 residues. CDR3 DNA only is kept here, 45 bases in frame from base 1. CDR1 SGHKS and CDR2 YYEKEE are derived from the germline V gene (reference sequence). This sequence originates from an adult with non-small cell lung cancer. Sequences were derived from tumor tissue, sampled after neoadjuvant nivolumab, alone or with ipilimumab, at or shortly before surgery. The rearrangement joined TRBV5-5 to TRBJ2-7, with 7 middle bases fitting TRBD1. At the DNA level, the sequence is TGTGCCAGCAGCTCGGGGACAGCCAGCTCCTACGAGCAGTACTTC. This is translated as CASSSGTASSYEQYF.